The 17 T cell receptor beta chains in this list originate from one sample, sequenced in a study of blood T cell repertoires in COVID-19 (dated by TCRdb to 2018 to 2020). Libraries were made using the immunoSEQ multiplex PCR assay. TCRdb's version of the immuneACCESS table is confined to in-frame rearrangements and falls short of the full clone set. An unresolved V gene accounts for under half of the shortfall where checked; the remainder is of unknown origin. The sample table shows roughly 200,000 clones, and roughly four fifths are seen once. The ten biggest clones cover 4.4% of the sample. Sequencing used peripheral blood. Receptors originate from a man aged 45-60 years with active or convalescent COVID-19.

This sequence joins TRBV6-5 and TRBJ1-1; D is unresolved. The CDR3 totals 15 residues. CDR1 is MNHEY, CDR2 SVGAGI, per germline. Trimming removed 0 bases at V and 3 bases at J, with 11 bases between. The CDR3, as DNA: TGTGCCAGCAGTTACTCAGATAACTTGGACACTGAAGCTTTCTTT. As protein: CASSYSDNLDTEAFF.

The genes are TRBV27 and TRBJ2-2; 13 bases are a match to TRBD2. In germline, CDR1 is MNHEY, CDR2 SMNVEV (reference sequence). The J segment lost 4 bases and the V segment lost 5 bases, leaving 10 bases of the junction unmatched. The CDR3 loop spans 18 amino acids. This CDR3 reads CASSPILAGGPGTGELFF. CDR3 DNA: TGTGCCAGCAGTCCGATACTAGCGGGGGGGCCCGGCACCGGGGAGCTGTTTTTT.

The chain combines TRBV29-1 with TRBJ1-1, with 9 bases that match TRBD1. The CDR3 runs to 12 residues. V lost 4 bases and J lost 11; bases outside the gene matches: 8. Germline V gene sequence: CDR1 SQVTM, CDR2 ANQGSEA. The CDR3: CSVVGDRVNAFF. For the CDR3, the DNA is TGCAGCGTTGTGGGGGACAGGGTGAACGCTTTCTTT.

The CDR3 loop is CASSLAGGPYEQYF. CDR3 in DNA: TGCGCCAGCAGCTTGGCGGGGGGCCCCTACGAGCAGTACTTC. V and J are TRBV5-1 and TRBJ2-7, with TRBD2 as a possible D gene (7 bases). Germline V CDR1 and CDR2: SGHRS, YFSETQ. The CDR3 consists of 14 residues. Trimming removed 0 bases at V and 2 bases at J, with 9 bases between.

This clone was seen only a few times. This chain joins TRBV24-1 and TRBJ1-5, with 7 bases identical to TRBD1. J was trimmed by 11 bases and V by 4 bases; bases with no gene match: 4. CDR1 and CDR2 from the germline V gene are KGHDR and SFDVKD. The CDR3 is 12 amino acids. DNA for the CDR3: TGTGCCACCAGTGACCACAGGGGCACCCAGCATTTT. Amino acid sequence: CATSDHRGTQHF.

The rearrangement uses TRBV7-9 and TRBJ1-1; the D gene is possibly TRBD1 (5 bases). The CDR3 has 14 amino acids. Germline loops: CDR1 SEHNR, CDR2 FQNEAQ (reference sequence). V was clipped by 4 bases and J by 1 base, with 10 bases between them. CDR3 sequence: CASSSLGGNTEAFF. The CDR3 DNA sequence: TGTGCCAGCAGCTCCCTCGGGGGGAACACTGAAGCTTTCTTT.

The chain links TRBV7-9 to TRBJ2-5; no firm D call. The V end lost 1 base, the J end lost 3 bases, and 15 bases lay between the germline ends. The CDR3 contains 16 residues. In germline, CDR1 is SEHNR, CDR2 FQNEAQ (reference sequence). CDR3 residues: CASSLGAPAFEETQYF. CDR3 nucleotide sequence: TGTGCCAGCAGCTTAGGCGCCCCAGCGTTCGAAGAGACCCAGTACTTC.

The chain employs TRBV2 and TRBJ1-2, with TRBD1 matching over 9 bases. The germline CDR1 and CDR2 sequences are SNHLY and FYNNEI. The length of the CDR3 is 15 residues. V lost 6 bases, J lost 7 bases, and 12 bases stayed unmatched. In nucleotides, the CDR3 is TGTGCCAGCAGCATGCAAAACTCGGACAGGGGTGGCTACACCTTC. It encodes CASSMQNSDRGGYTF.

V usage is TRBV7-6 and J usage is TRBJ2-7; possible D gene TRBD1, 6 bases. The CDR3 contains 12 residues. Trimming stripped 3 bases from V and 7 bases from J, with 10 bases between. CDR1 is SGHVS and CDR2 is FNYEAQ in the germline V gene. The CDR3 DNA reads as TGTGCCAGCAGCTTGGTTGGACAGGAGCAGTACTTC. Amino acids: CASSLVGQEQYF.

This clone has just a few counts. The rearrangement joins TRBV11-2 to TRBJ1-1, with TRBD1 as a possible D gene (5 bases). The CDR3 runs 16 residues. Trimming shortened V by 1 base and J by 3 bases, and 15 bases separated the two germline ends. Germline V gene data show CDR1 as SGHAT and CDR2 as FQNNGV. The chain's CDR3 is CASSLGRGRGYTEAFF. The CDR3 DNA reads TGTGCCAGCAGCTTAGGCCGAGGAAGGGGCTACACTGAAGCTTTCTTT.

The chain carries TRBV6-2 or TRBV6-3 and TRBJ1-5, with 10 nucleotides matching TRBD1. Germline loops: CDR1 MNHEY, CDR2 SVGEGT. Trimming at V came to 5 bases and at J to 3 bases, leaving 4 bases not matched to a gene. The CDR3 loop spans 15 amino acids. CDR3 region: CASSRDRGNNQPQHF. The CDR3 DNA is TGTGCCAGCAGTCGGGACAGGGGAAACAATCAGCCCCAGCATTTT.

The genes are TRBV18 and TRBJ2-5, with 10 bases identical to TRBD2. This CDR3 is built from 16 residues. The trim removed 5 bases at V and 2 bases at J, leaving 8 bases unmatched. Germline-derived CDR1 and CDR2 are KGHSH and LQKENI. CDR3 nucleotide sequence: TGTGCCAGCTCAAGCCTAGCGGGGGAATCTCAAGAGACCCAGTACTTC. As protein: CASSSLAGESQETQYF. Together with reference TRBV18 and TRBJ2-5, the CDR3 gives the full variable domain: NAGVMQNPRHLVRRRGQEARLRCSPMKGHSHVYWYRQLPEEGLKFMVYLQKENIIDESGMPKERFSAEFPKEGPSILRIQQVVRGDSAAYFCASSSLAGESQETQYFGPGTRLLVL.

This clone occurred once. The CDR3 DNA follows: TGTGCCAGCAGCCCCGGACAGGATTATGGCTACACCTTC. This sequence encodes CASSPGQDYGYTF. The rearrangement joins TRBV7-9 to TRBJ1-2; 7 nucleotides line up with TRBD1. Looked up from germline, CDR1 is SEHNR and CDR2 is FQNEAQ (reference sequence). This CDR3 is built from 13 residues. Trimming at V came to 5 bases and at J to 5 bases, leaving 5 bases not matched to a gene.

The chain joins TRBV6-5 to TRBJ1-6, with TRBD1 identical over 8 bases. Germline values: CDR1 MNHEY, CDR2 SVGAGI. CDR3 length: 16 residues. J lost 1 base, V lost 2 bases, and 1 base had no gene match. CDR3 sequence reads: CASSYDRGSYNSPLHF. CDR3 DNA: TGTGCCAGCAGTTACGACAGGGGTTCCTATAATTCACCCCTCCACTTT.

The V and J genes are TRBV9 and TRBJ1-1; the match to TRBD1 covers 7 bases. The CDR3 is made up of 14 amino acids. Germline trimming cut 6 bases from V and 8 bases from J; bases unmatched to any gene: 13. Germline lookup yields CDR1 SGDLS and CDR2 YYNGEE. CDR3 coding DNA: TGTGCCAGCACCGGGACAGCCCGTCCAGGGGAAGCTTTCTTT. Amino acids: CASTGTARPGEAFF. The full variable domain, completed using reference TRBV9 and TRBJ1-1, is DSGVTQTPKHLITATGQRVTLRCSPRSGDLSVYWYQQSLDQGLQFLIQYYNGEERAKGNILERFSAQQFPDLHSELNLSSLELGDSALYFCASTGTARPGEAFFGQGTRLTVV.

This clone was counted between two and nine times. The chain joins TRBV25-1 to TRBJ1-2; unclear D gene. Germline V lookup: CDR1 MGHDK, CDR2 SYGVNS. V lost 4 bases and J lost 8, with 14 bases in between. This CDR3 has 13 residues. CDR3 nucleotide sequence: TGTGCCAGCAGTGGAGCGAACCGGCCGGGCTACACCTTC. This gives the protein CASSGANRPGYTF.

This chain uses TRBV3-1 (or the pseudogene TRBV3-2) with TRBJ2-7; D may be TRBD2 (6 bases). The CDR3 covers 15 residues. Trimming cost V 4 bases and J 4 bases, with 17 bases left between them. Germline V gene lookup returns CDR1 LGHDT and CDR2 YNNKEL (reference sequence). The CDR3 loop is CASSPLTRRDYEQYF. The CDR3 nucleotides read TGTGCCAGCAGCCCACTCACCCGGAGGGATTACGAGCAGTACTTC.